The present TCR beta chain was sequenced within a study of cytomegalovirus exposure and HLA in healthy donors. The primer mix had 60 Vbeta and 13 Jbeta primers. Method: immunoSEQ multiplex PCR; TCRdb's copy keeps in-frame clones and lacks some. This sample yields about 160,000 clones, of which roughly 80% are seen a single time; about 10% belongs to the top ten. General observations from the study: Trimming of TCR beta V- and J-genes showed a link, identified in a later analysis, to a missense DCLRE1C variant.

Of note for this clone: No antigen is known for it.

The receptor's source is a man aged 50-60 years in good health and CMV-seropositive. Sequencing used PBMCs.

The CDR3 bases are TGTGCCAGCAGTAGGGGCAGCGGGGGGGCTTTCAATGAGCAGTTCTTC. It encodes CASSRGSGGAFNEQFF. The chain joins TRBV28 to TRBJ2-1; TRBD2 aligns across 10 bases. CDR1 and CDR2 from the germline V gene are MDHEN and SYDVKM. The CDR3 is made up of 16 amino acids. V lost 5 bases and J lost 6; bases outside the gene matches: 10.